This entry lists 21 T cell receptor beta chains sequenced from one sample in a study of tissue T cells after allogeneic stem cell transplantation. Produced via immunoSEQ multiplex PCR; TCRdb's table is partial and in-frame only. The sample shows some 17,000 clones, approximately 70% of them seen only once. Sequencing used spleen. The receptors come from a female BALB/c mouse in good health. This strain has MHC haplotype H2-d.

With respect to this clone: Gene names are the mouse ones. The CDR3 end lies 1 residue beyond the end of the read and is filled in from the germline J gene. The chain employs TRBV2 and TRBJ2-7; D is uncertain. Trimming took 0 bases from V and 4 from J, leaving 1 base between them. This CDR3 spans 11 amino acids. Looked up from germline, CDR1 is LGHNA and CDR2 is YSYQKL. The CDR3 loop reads CASSQDYEQYF. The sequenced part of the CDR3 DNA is TGTGCCAGCAGCCAAGATTATGAACAGTAC.

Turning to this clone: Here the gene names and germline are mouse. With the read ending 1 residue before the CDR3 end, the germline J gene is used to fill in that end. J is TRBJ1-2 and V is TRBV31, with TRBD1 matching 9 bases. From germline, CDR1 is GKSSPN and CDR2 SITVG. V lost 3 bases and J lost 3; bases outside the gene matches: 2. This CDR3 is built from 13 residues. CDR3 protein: CAWRQGAYSDYTF. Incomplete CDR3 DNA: TGTGCCTGGAGACAGGGGGCGTACTCCGACTACACC.

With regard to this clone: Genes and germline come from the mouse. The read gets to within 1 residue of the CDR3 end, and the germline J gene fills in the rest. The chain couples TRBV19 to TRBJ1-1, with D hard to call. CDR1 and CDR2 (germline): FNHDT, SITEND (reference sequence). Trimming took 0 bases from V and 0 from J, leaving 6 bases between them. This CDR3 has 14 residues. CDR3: CASSIEGANTEVFF. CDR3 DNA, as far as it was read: TGTGCCAGCAGTATAGAGGGCGCAAACACAGAAGTCTTC.

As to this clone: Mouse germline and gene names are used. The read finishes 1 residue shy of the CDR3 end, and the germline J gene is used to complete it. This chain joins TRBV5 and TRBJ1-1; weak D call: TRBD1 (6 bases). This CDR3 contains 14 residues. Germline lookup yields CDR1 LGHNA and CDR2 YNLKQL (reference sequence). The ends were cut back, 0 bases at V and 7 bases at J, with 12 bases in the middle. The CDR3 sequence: CASSQDPTRGEVFF. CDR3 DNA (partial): TGTGCCAGCAGCCAAGACCCCACCAGGGGAGAAGTCTTC.

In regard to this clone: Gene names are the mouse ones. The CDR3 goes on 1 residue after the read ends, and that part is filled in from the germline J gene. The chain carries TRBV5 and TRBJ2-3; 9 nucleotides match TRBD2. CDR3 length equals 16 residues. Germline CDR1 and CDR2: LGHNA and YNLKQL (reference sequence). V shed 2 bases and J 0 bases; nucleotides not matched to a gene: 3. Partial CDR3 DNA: TGTGCCAGCAGCCAAAGGACTGGGGCTAGTGCAGAAACGCTGTAT. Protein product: CASSQRTGASAETLY. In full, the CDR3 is CASSQRTGASAETLYF.

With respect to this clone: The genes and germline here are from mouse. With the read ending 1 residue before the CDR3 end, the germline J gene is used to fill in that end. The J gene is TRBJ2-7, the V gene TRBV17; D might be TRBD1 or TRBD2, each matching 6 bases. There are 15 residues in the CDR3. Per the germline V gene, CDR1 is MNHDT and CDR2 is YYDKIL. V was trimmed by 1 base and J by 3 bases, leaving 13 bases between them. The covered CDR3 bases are TGTGCTAGCAGTAGAGTCGGGGGCCCCCTCTATGAACAGTAC. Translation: CASSRVGGPLYEQY. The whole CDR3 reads CASSRVGGPLYEQYF.

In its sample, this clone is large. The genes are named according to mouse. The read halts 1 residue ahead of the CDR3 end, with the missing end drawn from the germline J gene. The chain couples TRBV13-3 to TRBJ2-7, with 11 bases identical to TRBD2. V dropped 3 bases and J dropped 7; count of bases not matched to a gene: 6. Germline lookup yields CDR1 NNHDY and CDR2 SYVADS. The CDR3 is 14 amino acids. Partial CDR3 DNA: TGTGCCAGCAGTGGGGACTGGGGGTTGGAGGAACAGTAC. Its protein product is CASSGDWGLEEQY. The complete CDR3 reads CASSGDWGLEEQYF.

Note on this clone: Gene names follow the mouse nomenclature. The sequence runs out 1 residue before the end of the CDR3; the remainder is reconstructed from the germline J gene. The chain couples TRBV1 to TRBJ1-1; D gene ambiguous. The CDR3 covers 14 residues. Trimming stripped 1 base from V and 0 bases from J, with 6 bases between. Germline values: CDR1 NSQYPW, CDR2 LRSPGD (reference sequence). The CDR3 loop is CTCSAGQPNTEVFF. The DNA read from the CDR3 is TGCACCTGCAGTGCAGGACAACCAAACACAGAAGTCTTC.

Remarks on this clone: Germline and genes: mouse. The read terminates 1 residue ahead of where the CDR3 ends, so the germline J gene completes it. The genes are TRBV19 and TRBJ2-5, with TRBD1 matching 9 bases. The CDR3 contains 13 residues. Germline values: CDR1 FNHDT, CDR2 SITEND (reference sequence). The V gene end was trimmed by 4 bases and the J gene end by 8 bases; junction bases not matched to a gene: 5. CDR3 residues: CASSPGQGTTQYF. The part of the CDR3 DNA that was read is TGTGCCAGCAGTCCGGGACAGGGAACCACCCAGTAC.

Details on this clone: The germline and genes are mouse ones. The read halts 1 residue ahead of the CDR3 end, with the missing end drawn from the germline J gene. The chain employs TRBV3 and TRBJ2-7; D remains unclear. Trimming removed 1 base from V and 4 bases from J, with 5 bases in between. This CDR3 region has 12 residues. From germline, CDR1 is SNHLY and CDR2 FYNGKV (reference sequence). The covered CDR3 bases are TGTGCCAGCAGCTTAGAAAGTTATGAACAGTAC. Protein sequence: CASSLESYEQY. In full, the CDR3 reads CASSLESYEQYF.

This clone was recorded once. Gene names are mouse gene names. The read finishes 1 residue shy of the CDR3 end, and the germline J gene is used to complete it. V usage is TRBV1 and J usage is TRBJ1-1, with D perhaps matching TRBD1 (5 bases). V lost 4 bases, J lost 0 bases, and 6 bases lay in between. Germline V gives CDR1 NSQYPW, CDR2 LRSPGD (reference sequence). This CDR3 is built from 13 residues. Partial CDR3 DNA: TGCACCTGCAGTGTGGGACAGAACACAGAAGTCTTC. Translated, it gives CTCSVGQNTEVF. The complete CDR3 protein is CTCSVGQNTEVFF.

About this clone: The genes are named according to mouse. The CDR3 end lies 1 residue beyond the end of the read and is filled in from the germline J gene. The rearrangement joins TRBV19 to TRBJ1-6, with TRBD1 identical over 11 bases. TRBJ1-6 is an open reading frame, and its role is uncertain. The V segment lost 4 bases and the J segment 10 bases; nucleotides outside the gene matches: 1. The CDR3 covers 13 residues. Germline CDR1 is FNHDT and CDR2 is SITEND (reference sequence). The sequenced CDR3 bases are TGTGCCAGCAGTCGGACAGGGGGCTCGCCCCTCTAC. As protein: CASSRTGGSPLY. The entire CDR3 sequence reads CASSRTGGSPLYF.

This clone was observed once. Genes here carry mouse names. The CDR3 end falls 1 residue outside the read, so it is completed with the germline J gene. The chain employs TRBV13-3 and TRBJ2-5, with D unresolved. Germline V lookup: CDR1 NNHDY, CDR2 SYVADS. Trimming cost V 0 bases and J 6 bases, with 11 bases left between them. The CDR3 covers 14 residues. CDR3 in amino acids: CASSDAPGMDTQYF. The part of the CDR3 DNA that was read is TGTGCCAGCAGTGATGCGCCGGGGATGGACACCCAGTAC.

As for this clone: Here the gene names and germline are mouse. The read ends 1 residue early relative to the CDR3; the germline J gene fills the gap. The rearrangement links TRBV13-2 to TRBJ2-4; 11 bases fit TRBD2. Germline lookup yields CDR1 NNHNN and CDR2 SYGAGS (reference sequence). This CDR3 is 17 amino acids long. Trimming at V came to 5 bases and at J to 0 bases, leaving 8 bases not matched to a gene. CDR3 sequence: CASGELGDWGSQNTLYF. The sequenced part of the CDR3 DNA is TGTGCCAGCGGGGAGTTAGGGGACTGGGGGAGTCAAAACACCTTGTAC.

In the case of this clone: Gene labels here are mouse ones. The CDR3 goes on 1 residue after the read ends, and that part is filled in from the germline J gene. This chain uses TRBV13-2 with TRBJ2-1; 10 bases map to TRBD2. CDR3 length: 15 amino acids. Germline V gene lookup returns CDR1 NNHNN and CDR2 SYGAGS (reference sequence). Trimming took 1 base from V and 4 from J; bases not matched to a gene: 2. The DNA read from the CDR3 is TGTGCCAGCGGTGATCTGGGGGGGCGATATGCTGAGCAGTTC. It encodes CASGDLGGRYAEQF. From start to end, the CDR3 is CASGDLGGRYAEQFF.

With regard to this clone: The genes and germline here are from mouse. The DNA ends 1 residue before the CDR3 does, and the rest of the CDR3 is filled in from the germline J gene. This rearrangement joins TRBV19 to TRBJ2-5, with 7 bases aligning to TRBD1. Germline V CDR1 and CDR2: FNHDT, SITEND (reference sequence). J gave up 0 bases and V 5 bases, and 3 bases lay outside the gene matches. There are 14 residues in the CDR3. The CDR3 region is CASSGTVNQDTQYF. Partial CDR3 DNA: TGTGCCAGCAGCGGGACAGTTAACCAAGACACCCAGTAC.

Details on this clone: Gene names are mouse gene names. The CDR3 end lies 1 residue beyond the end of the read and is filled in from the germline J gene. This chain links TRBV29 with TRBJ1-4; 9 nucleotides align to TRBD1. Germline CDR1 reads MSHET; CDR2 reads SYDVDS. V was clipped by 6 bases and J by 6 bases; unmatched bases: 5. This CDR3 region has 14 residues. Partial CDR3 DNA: TGTGCTAGCAGACCGGGACAGGGTTACGAAAGATTATTT. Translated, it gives CASRPGQGYERLF. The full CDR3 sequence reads CASRPGQGYERLFF.

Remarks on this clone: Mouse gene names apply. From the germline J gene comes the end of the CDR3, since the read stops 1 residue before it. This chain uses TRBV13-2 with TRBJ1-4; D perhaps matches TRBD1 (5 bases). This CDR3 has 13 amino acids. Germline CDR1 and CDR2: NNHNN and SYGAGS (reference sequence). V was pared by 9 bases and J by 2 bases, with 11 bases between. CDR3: CAIRGRSNERLFF. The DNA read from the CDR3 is TGTGCCATCCGGGGCAGGTCCAACGAAAGATTATTT.

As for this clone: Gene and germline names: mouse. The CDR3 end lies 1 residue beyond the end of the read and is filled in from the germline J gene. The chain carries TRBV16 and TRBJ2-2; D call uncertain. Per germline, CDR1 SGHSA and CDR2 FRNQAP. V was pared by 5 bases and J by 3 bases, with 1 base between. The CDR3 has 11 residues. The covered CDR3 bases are TGTGCAAGCAGCGACACCGGGCAGCTCTAC. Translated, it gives CASSDTGQLY. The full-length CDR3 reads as CASSDTGQLYF.

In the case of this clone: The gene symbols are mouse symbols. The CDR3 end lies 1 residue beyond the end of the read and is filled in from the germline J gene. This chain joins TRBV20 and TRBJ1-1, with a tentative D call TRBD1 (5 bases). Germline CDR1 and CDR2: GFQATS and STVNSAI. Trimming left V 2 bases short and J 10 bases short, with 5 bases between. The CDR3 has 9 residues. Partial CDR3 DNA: TGTGGTGCTAGGCAGGGAGTCTTC. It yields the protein CGARQGVF. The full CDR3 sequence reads CGARQGVFF.

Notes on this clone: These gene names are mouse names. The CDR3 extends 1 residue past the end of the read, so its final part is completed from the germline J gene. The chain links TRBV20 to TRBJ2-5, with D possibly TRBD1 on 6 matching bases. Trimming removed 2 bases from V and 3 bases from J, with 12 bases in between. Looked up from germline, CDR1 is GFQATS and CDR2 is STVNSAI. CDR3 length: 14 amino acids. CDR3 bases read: TGTGGTGCTAGGTCCGGGACAATGCAAGACACCCAGTAC. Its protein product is CGARSGTMQDTQY. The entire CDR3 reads CGARSGTMQDTQYF.